This T cell receptor (beta chain) was documented in a study of post-analysis software for immune sequencing data. Overall study: Relapsing-remitting, secondary progressive and progressive-relapsing courses of multiple sclerosis were included. Study conclusions and caveats: When patients were compared with controls, about 5 TRBV segments were more frequent, TRBV5-6, TRBV5-1 and TRBV20-1 among them. In multiple sclerosis, normalized Chao1 diversity was significantly below that of controls.

Libraries were made from TCR beta cDNA, and they carried unique molecular identifiers. Input amounts of 1 to 10 million T cells were used. These gave 500,000 or so cDNA molecules, so each molecule approximated one T cell. In TCRdb, the PCR reads were re-called with MiXCR into one record per CDR3 protein. Here the sample spans fewer than 850,000 distinct CDR3 sequences, 25% to 30% being singletons. To note about this clonotype: Its target is not known.

The germline V gene encodes CDR1 SGHRS and CDR2 YFSETQ. The CDR3 sequence is 14 residues long. Trimming removed 4 bases at V and 1 base at J, with 10 bases between. The chain carries TRBV5-1 and TRBJ2-3, with D possibly TRBD2 on 5 matching bases. The receptor comes from a girl aged 5 to 17 with multiple sclerosis. Sequenced sample: blood. The CDR3 region has the DNA TGCGCCAGCAGCCCAGGAGCGGGCACAGATACGCAGTATTTT. This encodes CASSPGAGTDTQYF.